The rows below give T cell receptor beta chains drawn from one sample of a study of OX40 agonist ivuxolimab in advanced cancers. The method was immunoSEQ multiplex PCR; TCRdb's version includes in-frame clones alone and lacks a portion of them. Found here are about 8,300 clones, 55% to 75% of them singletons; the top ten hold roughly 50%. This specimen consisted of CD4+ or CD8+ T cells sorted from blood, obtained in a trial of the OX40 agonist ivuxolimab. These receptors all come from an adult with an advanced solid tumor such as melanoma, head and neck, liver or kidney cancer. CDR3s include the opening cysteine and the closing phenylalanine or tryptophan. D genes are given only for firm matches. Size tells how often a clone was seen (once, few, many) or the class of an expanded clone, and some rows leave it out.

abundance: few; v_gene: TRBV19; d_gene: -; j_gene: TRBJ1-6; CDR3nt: TGTGCCAGTAGTATGGCCAGAAGCTCCTATAATTCACCCCTCCACTTT; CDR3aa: CASSMARSSYNSPLHF
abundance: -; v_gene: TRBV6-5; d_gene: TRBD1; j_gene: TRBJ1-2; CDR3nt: TGTGCCAGCAGTTACTCCGGCAACGGACAGGGGGAAAGCTACACCTTC; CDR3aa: CASSYSGNGQGESYTF
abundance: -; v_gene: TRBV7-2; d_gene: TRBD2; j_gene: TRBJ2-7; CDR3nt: TGTGCCAGCAGCCACGGACTAGCGGACTACGAGCAGTACTTC; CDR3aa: CASSHGLADYEQYF
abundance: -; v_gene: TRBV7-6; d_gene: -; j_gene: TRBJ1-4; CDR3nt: TGTGCCAGCAGCTTAGAGGCAGGGGATGGTGAAAAACTGTTTTTT; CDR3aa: CASSLEAGDGEKLFF
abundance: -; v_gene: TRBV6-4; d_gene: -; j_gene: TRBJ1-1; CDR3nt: TGTGCCAGCAGTTCAGCCCTGAACACTGAAGCTTTCTTT; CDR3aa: CASSSALNTEAFF
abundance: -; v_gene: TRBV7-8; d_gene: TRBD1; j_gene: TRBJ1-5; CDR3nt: TGTGCCAGCAGCTACAGGGGGAATCAGCCCCAGCATTTT; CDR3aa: CASSYRGNQPQHF
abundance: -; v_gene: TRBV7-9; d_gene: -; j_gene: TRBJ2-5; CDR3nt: TGTGCCAGCAGCTTATCGGGCTCCCAAGAGACCCAGTACTTC; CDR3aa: CASSLSGSQETQYF
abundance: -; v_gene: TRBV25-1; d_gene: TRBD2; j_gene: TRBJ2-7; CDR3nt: TGTGCCAGCAGTCGGGGGGGGTACGAGCAGTACTTC; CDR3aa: CASSRGGYEQYF
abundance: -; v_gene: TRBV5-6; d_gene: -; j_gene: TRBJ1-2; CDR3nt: TGTGCCAGCAGCTTAGCCGGGGACTTGGCACCCGGCTACACCTTC; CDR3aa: CASSLAGDLAPGYTF
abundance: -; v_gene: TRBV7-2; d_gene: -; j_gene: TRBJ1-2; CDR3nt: TGTGCCAGCAGCGTAGGACAGCTACCTAACTATGGCTACACCTTC; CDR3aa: CASSVGQLPNYGYTF
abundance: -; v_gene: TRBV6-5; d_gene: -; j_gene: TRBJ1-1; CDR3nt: TGTGCCAGCAGTCTCATCGGAGAACCAGCCACTGAAGCTTTCTTT; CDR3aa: CASSLIGEPATEAFF
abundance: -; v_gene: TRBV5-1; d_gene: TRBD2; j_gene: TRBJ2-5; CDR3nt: TGCGCCAGCAGCTTGGCCGGACTAGCATCGGAGACCCAGTACTTC; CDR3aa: CASSLAGLASETQYF
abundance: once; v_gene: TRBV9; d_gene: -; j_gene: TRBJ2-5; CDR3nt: TGTGCCAGCAGCGACCAAGAGACCCAGTACTTC; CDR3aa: CASSDQETQYF
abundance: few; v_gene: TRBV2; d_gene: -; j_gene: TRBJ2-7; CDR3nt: TGTGCCAGCATCCTGGGGACCTACGAGCAGTACTTC; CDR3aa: CASILGTYEQYF
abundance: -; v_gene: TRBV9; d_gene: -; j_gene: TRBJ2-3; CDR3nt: TGTGCCAGCAGCGTCACAGGGCGCCCAGATACGCAGTATTTT; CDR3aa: CASSVTGRPDTQYF
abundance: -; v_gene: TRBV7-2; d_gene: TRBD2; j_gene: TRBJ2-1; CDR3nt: TGTGCCAGCAGCTTATCATCGGGGGGGCTTCTTCTCCGCGATGATGAGCAGTTCTTC; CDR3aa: CASSLSSGGLLLRDDEQFF